This T cell receptor beta chain was sequenced for a study of CD8+ T cells in alopecia areata. As for the study in general: Those receiving the skin were roughly 6-10-week-old female C3H/HeJ mice, whose grafts came from approximately 6-13-month-old C3H/HeJ donors with spontaneous alopecia. Study-wide findings and caveats: Sequencing of scalp tissue also captures the resident alphabeta T cells of normal skin.

As the sequencing template, cDNA was produced by extracting RNA and reverse transcribing it. Repertoires were generated with immunoSEQ multiplex PCR, while TCRdb's copy carries only in-frame clones and drops some. Altogether about 270,000 clones were found in the sample, and no singletons occur. CDR3 length: 10 amino acids. Looked up from germline, CDR1 is GKSSPN and CDR2 is SITVG. On this clone: Its cognate antigen is unknown. The genes and germline here are from mouse. The read terminates 4 residues before the CDR3 end, so the remaining end is supplied by the germline J gene. Other nucleotide sequences from this sample produce the same CDR3.

Cells pooled from cutaneous lymph nodes were sorted on CD4, CD8alpha, NKG2D, NKG2ACE and other markers. The TCR sequence derives from a C3H/HeJ mouse with alopecia areata. The mice in this strain carry MHC haplotype H2-k. Sequencing used CD4+ T cells sorted from a lymph node. The chain couples TRBV31 to TRBJ2-1; D is unresolved. The CDR3 DNA, read in part, is TGTGCCTGGAGTCCCTCT. Amino acids: CAWSPS. The entire CDR3 reads CAWSPSEQFF. The full variable domain, in which reference TRBV31 and TRBJ2-1 provide the parts outside the CDR3, is AQTIHQWPVAEIKAVGSPLSLGCTIKGKSSPNLYWYWQATGGTLQQLFYSITVGQVESVVQLNLSASRPKDDQFILSTEKLLLSHSGFYLCAWSPSEQFFGPGTRLTVL.